This entry describes one T cell receptor (beta chain). Its target is unknown. The data derive from a study of T cells in Graves' hyperthyroidism and ophthalmopathy. Study findings and constraints: Ophthalmopathy, which appeared later, was predicted by the model a median about 6.8 months before onset. Most clonotypes expanded in thyroid above 0.001 were likewise present in blood. Stable hyperthyroidism was told apart from ophthalmopathy by a model built on 13 V-J features.

Amplified TCR beta CDR3 regions derived from RNA transcripts. With the HTBI primer set, the TCR CDR3 went through a first round of RT-PCR. TCRdb ran MiXCR on the multiplex PCR reads and lists one entry per CDR3 protein. The data contain almost 600,000 distinct CDR3 sequences, 46% of them seen just once; the ten biggest clones take up roughly 7.7%. Patients were aged 18 to 65, had disease duration under 2 months, and had newly diagnosed hyperthyroidism. Germline CDR1 is SQVTM and CDR2 is ANQGSEA. The ends lost 4 bases at V and 6 bases at J; junction bases unmatched: 8. The CDR3 runs 14 residues. The sample consisted of peripheral blood or thyroid tissue (not recorded which). V is TRBV29-1 and J is TRBJ2-3, with 9 bases aligning to TRBD1. The receptor comes from a woman in her late teens or twenties with Graves' hyperthyroidism. CDR3 protein: CSVGGTGTADTQYF. CDR3 bases: TGCAGCGTTGGGGGGACAGGGACCGCTGATACGCAGTATTTT.